This TCR beta chain was retrieved from a study of shared clonotypes between healthy human individuals. Overall study context: Researchers assigned three CD4 naive, three CD4 memory, two CD8 naive and one CD8 memory plate to each donor.

CDR3 length: 16 residues. The germline gives CDR1 ENHRY, CDR2 SYGVKD. The V gene end was trimmed by 2 bases and the J gene end by 6 bases; junction bases not matched to a gene: 7. The method was immunoSEQ multiplex PCR; TCRdb's version includes in-frame clones alone and lacks a portion of them. The data show a few million clones, around 94% seen once. The gene calls are TRBV10-3 and TRBJ1-5; TRBD1 agrees at 10 bases. Sequencing used naive CD4+ T cells sorted from blood. Stated subset: CD45RA+ positively selected. The TCR sequence derives from a man between 18 and 29 years old in good health. CDR3 bases: TGTGCCATCAGTGAGAGGGACAGGGGAGCGGGTCAGCCCCAGCATTTT. Translation: CAISERDRGAGQPQHF.